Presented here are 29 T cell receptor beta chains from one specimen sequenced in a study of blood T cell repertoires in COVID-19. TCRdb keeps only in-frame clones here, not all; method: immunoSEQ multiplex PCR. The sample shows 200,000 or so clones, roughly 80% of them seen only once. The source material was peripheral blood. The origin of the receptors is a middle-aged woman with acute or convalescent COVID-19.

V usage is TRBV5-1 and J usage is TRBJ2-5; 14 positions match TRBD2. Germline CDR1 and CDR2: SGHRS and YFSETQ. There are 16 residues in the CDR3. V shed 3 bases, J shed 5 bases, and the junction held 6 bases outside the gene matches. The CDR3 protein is CASSWEGLAGVETQYF. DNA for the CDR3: TGCGCCAGCAGCTGGGAGGGACTAGCGGGAGTGGAGACCCAGTACTTC.

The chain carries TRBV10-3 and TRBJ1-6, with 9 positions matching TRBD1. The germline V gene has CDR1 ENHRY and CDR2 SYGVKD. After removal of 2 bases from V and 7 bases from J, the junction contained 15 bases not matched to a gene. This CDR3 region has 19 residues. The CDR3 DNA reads TGTGCCATCAGTGAGCCGAGGCCGGGACAGGGCCTAAGAAATTCACCCCTCCACTTT. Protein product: CAISEPRPGQGLRNSPLHF.

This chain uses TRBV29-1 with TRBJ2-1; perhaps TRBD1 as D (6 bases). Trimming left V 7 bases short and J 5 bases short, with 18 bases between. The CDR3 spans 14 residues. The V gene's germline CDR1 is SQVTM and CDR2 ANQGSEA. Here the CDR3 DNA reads TGCAGCGCCCGGGACAACCCTAAAGACAATGAGCAGTTCTTC. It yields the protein CSARDNPKDNEQFF.

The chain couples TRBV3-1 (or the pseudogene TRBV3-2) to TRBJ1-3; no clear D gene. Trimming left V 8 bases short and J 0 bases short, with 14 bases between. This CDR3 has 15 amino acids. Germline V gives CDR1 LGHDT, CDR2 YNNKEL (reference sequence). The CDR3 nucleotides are TGTGCCAGCCGCTGGGCGGGGAGCTCTGGAAACACCATATATTTT. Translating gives CASRWAGSSGNTIYF.

The CDR3 DNA reads TGTGCCAGCAGCGCGGACAGGGATAGTGAGCAGTTCTTC. Translated, it gives CASSADRDSEQFF. The J gene is TRBJ2-1, the V gene TRBV9, with TRBD1 matching 8 bases. This CDR3 comprises 13 residues. Germline CDR1 reads SGDLS; CDR2 reads YYNGEE. V was clipped by 3 bases and J by 9 bases; unmatched bases: 5. The full variable domain, in which reference TRBV9 and TRBJ2-1 provide the parts outside the CDR3, is DSGVTQTPKHLITATGQRVTLRCSPRSGDLSVYWYQQSLDQGLQFLIQYYNGEERAKGNILERFSAQQFPDLHSELNLSSLELGDSALYFCASSADRDSEQFFGPGTRLTVL.

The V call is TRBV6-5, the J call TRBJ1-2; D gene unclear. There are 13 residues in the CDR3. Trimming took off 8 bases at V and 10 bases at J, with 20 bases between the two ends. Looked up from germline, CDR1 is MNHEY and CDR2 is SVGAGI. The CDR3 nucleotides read TGTGCCAGCGCCACTACCACGGGGAGGCCCTACACCTTC. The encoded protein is CASATTTGRPYTF.

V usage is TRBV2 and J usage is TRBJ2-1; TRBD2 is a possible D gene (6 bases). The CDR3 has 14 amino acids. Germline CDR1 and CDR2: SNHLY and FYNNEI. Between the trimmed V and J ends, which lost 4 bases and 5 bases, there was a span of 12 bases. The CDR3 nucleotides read TGTGCCAGCAGTGTCGATAGCGGCAACAATGAGCAGTTCTTC. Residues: CASSVDSGNNEQFF.

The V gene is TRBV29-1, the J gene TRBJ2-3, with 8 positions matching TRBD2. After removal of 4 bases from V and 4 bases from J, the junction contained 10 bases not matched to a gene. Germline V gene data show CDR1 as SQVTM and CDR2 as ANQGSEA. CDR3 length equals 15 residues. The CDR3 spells CSVGRDYGRADTQYF. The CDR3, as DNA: TGCAGCGTTGGCCGGGACTACGGGAGGGCAGATACGCAGTATTTT.

The CDR3 region is CASSLQVPGLGSGQYF. In DNA form, the CDR3 reads TGTGCCAGCAGCTTACAGGTTCCGGGACTAGGGTCGGGGCAGTACTTC. The chain couples TRBV11-2 to TRBJ2-7; 8 bases agree with TRBD2. The length of the CDR3 is 16 residues. V shed 2 bases and J 9 bases; nucleotides not matched to a gene: 15. The germline gives CDR1 SGHAT, CDR2 FQNNGV.

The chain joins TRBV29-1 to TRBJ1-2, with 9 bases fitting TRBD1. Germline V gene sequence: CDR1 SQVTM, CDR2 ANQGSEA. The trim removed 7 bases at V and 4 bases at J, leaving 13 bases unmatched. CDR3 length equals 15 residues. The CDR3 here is CSATRTGDTTYGYTF. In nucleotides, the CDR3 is TGCAGCGCCACACGGACAGGGGATACCACCTATGGCTACACCTTC.

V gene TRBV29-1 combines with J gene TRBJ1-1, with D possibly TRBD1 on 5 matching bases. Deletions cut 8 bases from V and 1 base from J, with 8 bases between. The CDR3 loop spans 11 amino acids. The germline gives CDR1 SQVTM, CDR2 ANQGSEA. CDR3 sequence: CSIRENTEAFF. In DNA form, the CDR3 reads TGCAGCATCAGGGAGAACACTGAAGCTTTCTTT. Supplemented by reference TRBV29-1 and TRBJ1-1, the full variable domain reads SAVISQKPSRDICQRGTSLTIQCQVDSQVTMMFWYRQQPGQSLTLIATANQGSEATYESGFVIDKFPISRPNLTFSTLTVSNMSPEDSSIYLCSIRENTEAFFGQGTRLTVV.

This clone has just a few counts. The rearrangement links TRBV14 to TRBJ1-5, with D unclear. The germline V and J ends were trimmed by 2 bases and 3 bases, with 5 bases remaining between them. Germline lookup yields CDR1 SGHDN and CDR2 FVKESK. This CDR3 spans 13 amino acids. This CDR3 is CASSQQANQPQHF. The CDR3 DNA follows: TGTGCCAGCAGCCAACAGGCCAATCAGCCCCAGCATTTT.

This CDR3 reads CASSVQGVGFENTEAFF. CDR3 nucleotides: TGTGCCAGTAGTGTCCAGGGGGTTGGATTTGAGAACACTGAAGCTTTCTTT. The chain couples TRBV19 to TRBJ1-1, with 7 bases fitting TRBD1. J gave up 1 base and V 5 bases, and 13 bases lay outside the gene matches. This CDR3 region has 17 residues. Germline assignment: CDR1 LNHDA and CDR2 SQIVND (reference sequence).

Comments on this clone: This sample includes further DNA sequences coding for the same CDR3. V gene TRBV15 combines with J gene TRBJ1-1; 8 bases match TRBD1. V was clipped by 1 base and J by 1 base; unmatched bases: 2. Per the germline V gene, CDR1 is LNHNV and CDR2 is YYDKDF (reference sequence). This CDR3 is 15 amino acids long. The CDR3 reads CATSRGGTGNTEAFF. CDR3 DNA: TGTGCCACCAGCAGAGGAGGGACAGGGAACACTGAAGCTTTCTTT.

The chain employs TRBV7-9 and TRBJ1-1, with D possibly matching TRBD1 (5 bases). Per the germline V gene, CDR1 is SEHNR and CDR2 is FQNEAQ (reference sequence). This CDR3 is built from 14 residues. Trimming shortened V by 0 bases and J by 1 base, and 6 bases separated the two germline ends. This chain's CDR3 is CASSLAGGNTEAFF. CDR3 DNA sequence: TGTGCCAGCAGCTTAGCCGGGGGGAACACTGAAGCTTTCTTT.

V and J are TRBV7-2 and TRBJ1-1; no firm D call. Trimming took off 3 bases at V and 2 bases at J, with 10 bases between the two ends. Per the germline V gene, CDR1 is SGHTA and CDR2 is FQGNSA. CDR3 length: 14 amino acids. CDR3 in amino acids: CASSFSTGNTEAFF. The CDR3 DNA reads TGTGCCAGCAGCTTCAGTACGGGTAACACTGAAGCTTTCTTT.

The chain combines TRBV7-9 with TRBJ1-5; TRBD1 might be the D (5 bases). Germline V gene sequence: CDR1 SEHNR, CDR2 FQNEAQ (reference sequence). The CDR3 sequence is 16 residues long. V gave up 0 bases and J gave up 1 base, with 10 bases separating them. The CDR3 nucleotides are TGTGCCAGCAGCTTAGCGGGGGGGATAAGCAATCAGCCCCAGCATTTT. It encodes CASSLAGGISNQPQHF.

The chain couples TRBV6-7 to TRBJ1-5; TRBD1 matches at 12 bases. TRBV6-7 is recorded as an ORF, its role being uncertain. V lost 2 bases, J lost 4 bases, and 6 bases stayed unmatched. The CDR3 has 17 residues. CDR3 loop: CASSYPGQGAPNQPQHF. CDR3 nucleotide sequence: TGTGCCAGCAGTTACCCGGGACAGGGGGCGCCAAATCAGCCCCAGCATTTT.

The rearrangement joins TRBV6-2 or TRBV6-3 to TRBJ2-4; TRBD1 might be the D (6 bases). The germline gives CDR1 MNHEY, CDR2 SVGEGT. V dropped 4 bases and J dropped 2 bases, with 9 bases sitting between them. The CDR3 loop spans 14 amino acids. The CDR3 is CASSFRGPKNIQYF. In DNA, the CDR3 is TGTGCCAGCAGTTTCAGGGGACCCAAAAACATTCAGTACTTC.

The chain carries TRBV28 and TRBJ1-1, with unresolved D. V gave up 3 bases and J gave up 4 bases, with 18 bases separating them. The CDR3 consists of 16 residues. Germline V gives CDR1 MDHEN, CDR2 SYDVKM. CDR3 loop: CASSFFRQAGVTEAFF. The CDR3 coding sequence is TGTGCCAGCAGTTTTTTTCGGCAGGCTGGCGTCACTGAAGCTTTCTTT.

The CDR3 loop reads CASSYLEGLSAFF. The CDR3 coding sequence is TGTGCCAGCAGTTACTTGGAGGGACTGAGTGCTTTCTTT. V usage is TRBV6-5 and J usage is TRBJ1-1, with D perhaps matching TRBD1 (5 bases). V was pared by 1 base and J by 11 bases, with 14 bases between. Germline V gene sequence: CDR1 MNHEY, CDR2 SVGAGI. CDR3 length: 13 residues.

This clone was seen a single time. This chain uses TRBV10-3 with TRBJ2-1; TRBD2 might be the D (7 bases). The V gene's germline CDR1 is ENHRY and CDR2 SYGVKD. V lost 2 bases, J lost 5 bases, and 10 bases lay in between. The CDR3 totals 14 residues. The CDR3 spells CAISEGGAHNEQFF. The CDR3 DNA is TGTGCCATCAGTGAGGGGGGGGCCCACAATGAGCAGTTCTTC.

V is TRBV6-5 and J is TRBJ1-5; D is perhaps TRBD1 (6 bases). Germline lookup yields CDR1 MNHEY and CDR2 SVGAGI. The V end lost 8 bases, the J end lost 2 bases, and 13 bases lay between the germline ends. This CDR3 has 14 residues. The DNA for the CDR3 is TGTGCCAGCGGGCCGGCAGGGGGCAATCAGCCCCAGCATTTT. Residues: CASGPAGGNQPQHF.

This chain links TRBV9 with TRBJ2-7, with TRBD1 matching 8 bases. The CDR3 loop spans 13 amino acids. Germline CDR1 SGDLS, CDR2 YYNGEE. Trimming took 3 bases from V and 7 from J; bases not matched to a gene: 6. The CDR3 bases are TGTGCCAGCAGCGCCCAGACAGGGGATGAGCAGTACTTC. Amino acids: CASSAQTGDEQYF. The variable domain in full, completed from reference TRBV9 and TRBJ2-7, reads DSGVTQTPKHLITATGQRVTLRCSPRSGDLSVYWYQQSLDQGLQFLIQYYNGEERAKGNILERFSAQQFPDLHSELNLSSLELGDSALYFCASSAQTGDEQYFGPGTRLTVT.

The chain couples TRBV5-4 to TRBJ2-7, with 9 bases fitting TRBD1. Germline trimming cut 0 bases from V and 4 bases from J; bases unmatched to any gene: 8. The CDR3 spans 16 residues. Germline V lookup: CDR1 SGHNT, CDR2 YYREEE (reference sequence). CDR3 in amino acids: CASSLVGTGLGYEQYF. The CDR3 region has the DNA TGTGCCAGCAGCTTGGTCGGGACAGGGTTAGGGTACGAGCAGTACTTC.

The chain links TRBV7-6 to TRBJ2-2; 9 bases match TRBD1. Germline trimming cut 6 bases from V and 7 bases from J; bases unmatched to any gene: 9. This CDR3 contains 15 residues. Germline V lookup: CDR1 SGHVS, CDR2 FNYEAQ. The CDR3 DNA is TGTGCCAGCAGGCGGGGACAGGGTTTGGTCGGGGAGCTGTTTTTT. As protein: CASRRGQGLVGELFF.

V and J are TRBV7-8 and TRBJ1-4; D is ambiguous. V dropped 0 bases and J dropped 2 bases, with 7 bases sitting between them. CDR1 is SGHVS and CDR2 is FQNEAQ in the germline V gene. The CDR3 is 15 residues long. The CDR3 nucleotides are TGTGCCAGCAGCTTAGCGACATCGACTAATGAAAAACTGTTTTTT. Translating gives CASSLATSTNEKLFF.

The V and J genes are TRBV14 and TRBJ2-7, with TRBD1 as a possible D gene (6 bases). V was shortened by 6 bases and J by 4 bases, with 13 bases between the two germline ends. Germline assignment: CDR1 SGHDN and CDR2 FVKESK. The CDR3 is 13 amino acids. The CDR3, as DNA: TGTGCCAGCAGTTGGGGGCCCGGGTACGAGCAGTACTTC. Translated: CASSWGPGYEQYF.

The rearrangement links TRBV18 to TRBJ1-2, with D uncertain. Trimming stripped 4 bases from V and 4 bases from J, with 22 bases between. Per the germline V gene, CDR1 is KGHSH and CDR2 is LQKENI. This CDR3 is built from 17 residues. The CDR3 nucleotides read TGTGCCAGCTCACAATACGGAGGAGGGCCGGACGCCTATGGCTACACCTTC. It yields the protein CASSQYGGGPDAYGYTF. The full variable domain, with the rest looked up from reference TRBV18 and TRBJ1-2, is NAGVMQNPRHLVRRRGQEARLRCSPMKGHSHVYWYRQLPEEGLKFMVYLQKENIIDESGMPKERFSAEFPKEGPSILRIQQVVRGDSAAYFCASSQYGGGPDAYGYTFGSGTRLTVV.